This T cell receptor beta chain emerged from a study of blood T cell repertoires in COVID-19. The wider study: The origin of the acute and convalescent COVID-19 samples was the United States, Italy and Spain. Sources were T cells, B-cell-depleted T cells, or PBMCs; the material itself was cDNA or gDNA.

In the authors' workflow: Amplification with reference gene primers provided the estimates of nucleated cell counts. Only in-frame clones appear in the TCRdb table, and some are missing; sequencing was by immunoSEQ multiplex PCR. V and J calls plus clone size are reproduced from that table; the DNA served to infer D and trimming. The repertoire consists of around 97,000 clones, with roughly four fifths occurring once and the leading ten covering around 9.3%. CDR1 is MNHNS, CDR2 SASEGT, per germline. V lost 0 bases and J lost 4, with 13 bases in between. The CDR3 extends over 16 amino acids. The sequence was obtained from a man between 65 and 85 years old with acute or convalescent COVID-19. Sequencing was performed on peripheral blood. The rearrangement links TRBV6-1 to TRBJ1-5; D remains unclear. The CDR3 loop is CASSEAQFIRNQPQHF. DNA of the CDR3: TGTGCCAGCAGTGAAGCACAGTTTATACGGAATCAGCCCCAGCATTTT.